This T cell receptor beta chain was obtained from a study of post-analysis software for immune sequencing data. Study-wide context: Relapsing-remitting, secondary progressive and progressive-relapsing multiple sclerosis courses were included. The study, taken as a whole, reports: The normalized Chao1 diversity of multiple sclerosis patients was significantly lower than that of controls. Samples prepared in the same batch strongly co-clustered by F measure.

Comment on this clonotype: Its antigen is as yet unknown.

Tagging with unique molecular identifiers was a feature of the TCR beta cDNA libraries. T cells numbering about 0.85 to 11 million gave rise to a few hundred thousand cDNA molecules. One entry per CDR3 protein results from TCRdb running MiXCR on the PCR reads. Found here are approximately 460,000 distinct CDR3 sequences, around 40% of them singletons; the top ten hold around an eighth. This sequence originates from a girl aged 10-17 years with multiple sclerosis. Sequencing was performed on blood.

The CDR3 coding sequence is TGTGCCAGCAGTCCTTGGACAGCTTACTACGAGCAGTACTTC. Protein product: CASSPWTAYYEQYF. This chain joins TRBV12-3 or TRBV12-4 and TRBJ2-7; D is perhaps TRBD1 (6 bases). The V and J ends lost 5 bases and 3 bases respectively, with 14 bases between them. The CDR3 has 14 amino acids.